Listed below are T cell receptor beta chains from one sample, sequenced in a study of blood T cell repertoires in COVID-19. Some clones are missing from TCRdb's copy, which holds only in-frame ones; the method was immunoSEQ multiplex PCR. This table has 55,000 to 65,000 clones, 70% to 85% appearing once. The sample was peripheral blood. These receptors all stem from a man in his sixties with acute or convalescent COVID-19. CDR3s include the opening cysteine and the closing phenylalanine or tryptophan. The D gene is left open where the match is weak. Some rows have no size entry. The others give once, few or many, or a class for an expanded clone.

j_call,clone_size,d_call,v_call,cdr3_aa,cdr3_nt
TRBJ1-1,few,NA,TRBV2,CASMYRTENTEAFF,TGTGCCAGTATGTACCGGACAGAGAACACTGAAGCTTTCTTT
TRBJ1-1,NA,TRBD1,TRBV5-4,CASSSPGQGQGNTEAFF,TGTGCCAGCAGCTCCCCGGGACAGGGACAAGGGAACACTGAAGCTTTCTTT
TRBJ1-1,NA,NA,TRBV7-9,CASSPRDTMNTEAFF,TGTGCCAGCAGCCCTCGGGACACCATGAACACTGAAGCTTTCTTT
TRBJ2-2,NA,TRBD2,TRBV15,CATSGREAGELFF,TGTGCCACCAGCGGCCGGGAGGCCGGGGAGCTGTTTTTT
TRBJ2-5,NA,TRBD1,TRBV7-2,CASSLRIPGQGYEETQYF,TGTGCCAGCAGCTTAAGGATCCCGGGACAGGGATATGAAGAGACCCAGTACTTC
TRBJ2-6,NA,TRBD1,TRBV5-4,CASNPEGTGPSSGANVLTF,TGTGCCAGCAACCCGGAGGGGACAGGGCCCTCCTCTGGGGCCAACGTCCTGACTTTC
TRBJ1-1,NA,NA,TRBV5-1,CASSSIDRNTEAFF,TGCGCCAGCAGCTCGATTGACAGGAACACTGAAGCTTTCTTT
TRBJ1-2,NA,TRBD1,TRBV7-2,CASSAKPGGYGYTF,TGTGCCAGCAGCGCAAAGCCAGGGGGCTATGGCTACACCTTC
TRBJ2-6,NA,NA,TRBV5-1,CASSFTIGGLSSGANVLTF,TGCGCCAGCAGCTTTACCATCGGGGGGCTAAGCTCTGGGGCCAACGTCCTGACTTTC
TRBJ2-1,NA,TRBD1,TRBV19,CASTGGRNNEQFF,TGTGCCAGTACAGGGGGCCGGAACAATGAGCAGTTCTTC
TRBJ1-1,few,TRBD1,TRBV5-1,CASSKIQGVNTEAFF,TGCGCCAGCAGCAAGATACAGGGGGTTAACACTGAAGCTTTCTTT
TRBJ1-2,NA,TRBD1,TRBV28,CASSDPGTVPANYGYTF,TGTGCCAGCAGTGACCCCGGGACAGTGCCTGCTAACTATGGCTACACCTTC
TRBJ2-7,NA,TRBD1,TRBV9,CASSTSGTGMYEQYF,TGTGCCAGCAGCACTTCCGGGACAGGGATGTACGAGCAGTACTTC
TRBJ2-3,NA,NA,TRBV11-2,CASSLVGGAGPDTQYF,TGTGCCAGCAGCTTAGTAGGTGGAGCAGGGCCAGATACGCAGTATTTT
TRBJ2-7,NA,NA,TRBV10-3,CAIRDSNEQYF,TGTGCCATCAGGGACAGTAACGAGCAGTACTTC
TRBJ2-3,NA,NA,TRBV7-8,CASSRDWTRDTQYF,TGTGCCAGCAGCCGGGACTGGACGAGGGATACGCAGTATTTT
TRBJ2-1,NA,NA,TRBV5-1,CASRAGQSYNEQFF,TGCGCCAGCAGGGCCGGACAGTCCTACAATGAGCAGTTCTTC
TRBJ2-2,NA,NA,TRBV6-1,CASSEPVVGGELFF,TGTGCCAGCAGTGAACCTGTCGTCGGCGGGGAGCTGTTTTTT
TRBJ1-1,NA,TRBD1,TRBV6-5,CASSRQGWEAFF,TGTGCCAGCAGTCGACAGGGGTGGGAGGCTTTCTTT
TRBJ2-3,NA,NA,TRBV2,CASTRQGGGTDTQYF,TGTGCCAGCACCCGCCAGGGCGGGGGCACAGATACGCAGTATTTT
TRBJ1-4,NA,TRBD1,TRBV7-2,CASSLQGQNEKLFF,TGTGCCAGCAGCCTGCAGGGACAGAATGAAAAACTGTTTTTT
TRBJ2-5,NA,TRBD1,TRBV5-4,CASSPKTGGGGETQYF,TGTGCCAGCAGCCCGAAGACAGGGGGAGGAGGGGAGACCCAGTACTTC
TRBJ2-7,few,TRBD1,TRBV5-5,CASSSWTGVGEQYF,TGTGCCAGCAGCTCTTGGACAGGGGTTGGCGAGCAGTACTTC
TRBJ2-3,NA,TRBD2,TRBV12-5,CASGLSAGVTDTQYF,TGTGCTAGTGGTTTATCAGCGGGAGTGACAGATACGCAGTATTTT
TRBJ1-4,NA,TRBD1,TRBV5-1,CASSLGQGQANEKLFF,TGCGCCAGCAGCTTGGGACAGGGGCAGGCTAATGAAAAACTGTTTTTT
TRBJ1-1,NA,NA,TRBV27,CASSLRGSMNTEAFF,TGTGCCAGCAGTTTGAGGGGGAGTATGAACACTGAAGCTTTCTTT
TRBJ2-7,NA,TRBD2,TRBV12-3/TRBV12-4,CASSFVAGDEQYF,TGTGCCAGCAGTTTTGTAGCGGGGGACGAGCAGTACTTC
TRBJ2-7,once,NA,TRBV11-2,CASSFISAGVSYEQYF,TGTGCCAGCAGCTTTATATCTGCAGGGGTCTCCTACGAGCAGTACTTC
TRBJ1-2,NA,TRBD1,TRBV23-1,CASRPRQGLNYGYTF,TGCGCCAGCAGACCAAGACAGGGGTTGAACTATGGCTACACCTTC
TRBJ1-6,NA,NA,TRBV6-1,CASSEVRDSPLHF,TGTGCCAGCAGTGAAGTCAGGGATTCACCCCTCCACTTT
TRBJ2-3,NA,NA,TRBV7-3,CASSRGLAYTDTQYF,TGTGCCAGCTCCCGGGGACTGGCATACACAGATACGCAGTATTTT
TRBJ2-7,NA,NA,TRBV6-5,CASRMGLSTYEQYF,TGTGCCAGTAGGATGGGACTCTCGACCTACGAGCAGTACTTC
TRBJ1-2,NA,TRBD1,TRBV5-4,CASSLSTGVDYGYTF,TGTGCCAGCAGTTTATCGACAGGGGTTGACTATGGCTACACCTTC
TRBJ1-6,NA,TRBD1,TRBV15,CATSPSPGTGEPLHF,TGTGCCACCAGCCCCAGCCCCGGGACAGGTGAACCCCTCCACTTT
TRBJ1-3,NA,NA,TRBV7-2,CASPDTGNTIYF,TGTGCCAGCCCGGACACAGGAAACACCATATATTTT
TRBJ1-1,NA,TRBD1,TRBV5-1,CASSLVQGAEAFF,TGCGCCAGCAGCTTGGTTCAGGGGGCTGAAGCTTTCTTT
TRBJ2-5,NA,NA,TRBV5-1,CASSLTSGKETQYF,TGCGCCAGCAGCTTAACGTCAGGGAAAGAGACCCAGTACTTC
TRBJ1-2,NA,NA,TRBV27,CASSLSLGGRVDGYTF,TGTGCCAGCAGTTTATCGCTCGGGGGGCGCGTGGATGGCTACACCTTC
TRBJ1-5,NA,NA,TRBV29-1,CSAGEGRGQPQHF,TGCAGCGCCGGGGAGGGCAGGGGCCAGCCCCAGCATTTT
TRBJ2-7,NA,TRBD2,TRBV10-3,CAISEALAEYEQYF,TGTGCCATCAGTGAGGCGCTAGCGGAGTACGAGCAGTACTTC
TRBJ1-2,once,NA,TRBV7-8,CASSLRNYGYTF,TGTGCCAGCAGCCTCAGAAACTATGGCTACACCTTC
TRBJ1-5,once,TRBD1,TRBV19,CASSIFATGENQPQHF,TGTGCCAGTAGTATCTTCGCAACAGGGGAAAATCAGCCCCAGCATTTT
TRBJ2-1,NA,NA,TRBV27,CASSLSPLGEQFF,TGTGCCAGCAGTTTATCGCCCCTAGGAGAGCAGTTCTTC
TRBJ2-1,NA,TRBD2,TRBV5-4,CASSFSAGTHNEQFF,TGTGCCAGCAGCTTTTCAGCGGGGACCCACAATGAGCAGTTCTTC
TRBJ2-1,NA,NA,TRBV7-8,CASSSDRYNEQFF,TGTGCCAGCAGCTCCGACAGATACAATGAGCAGTTCTTC
TRBJ2-2,NA,TRBD1,TRBV30,CALLDRRTGELFF,TGTGCCCTCTTGGACAGGCGGACCGGGGAGCTGTTTTTT